These T cell receptor beta chains were read from a single sample in a study of tumor and adjacent non-tumor tissue in lung cancer. TCRdb reprocessed the multiplex PCR reads via MiXCR and lists one record per CDR3 protein. The sample consists of about 110,000 distinct CDR3 sequences, roughly two thirds of them appearing once. Sample: distant non-tumor lung tissue. These receptors originate from a man in his 60s with non-small cell lung cancer. CDR3s leave out the opening cysteine and the closing phenylalanine or tryptophan. For some rows the clone size is stated as once, few or many, or as a class when expanded; others skip it.

>NA|TRBV7-9
ASNPTVGFNELF
>NA|TRBV4-1
ASSLWGRTTSSGAYVLT
>NA|TRBV29-1
SGGWEYGTDTQY
>many|TRBV5-1
ASSPEGDNSPLH
>few|TRBV12-3/TRBV12-4
ASHGSRGPPAGTQY
>NA|TRBV20-1
SATGQGVGGYT
>many|TRBV20-1
SVPTDPYGYT
>many|TRBV6-5
ASRHRTSGRAYEQF
>NA|TRBV12-3/TRBV12-4
ATGQGPEQY
>few|TRBV6-5
ASKPGSSGNTIY
>once|TRBV4-2
ASCQALEGGVWNEQF
>few|TRBV5-1
ASSLIPGQLNTEAF
>many|TRBV4-2
ASSPPGTKVVSPLH
>NA|TRBV5-1
ASSGGRVNLNTETF
>NA|TRBV28
ASRPFPPPRDRGTEAF
>NA|TRBV11-1
ASSMGPTGEQY
>many|TRBV6-6
ASTARTGSYEQY
>NA|TRBV25-1
ASHLRRSYEQY
>NA|TRBV4-2
ASSQDRGRGNIQY
>many|TRBV7-9
ASWDGRRAYNEQF
>NA|TRBV4-1
ASSQVNRNYDYT
>NA|TRBV11-3
ASSLEHSQGAYEQY
>many|TRBV29-1
SVEDLETQY
>NA|TRBV12-3/TRBV12-4
ARSSLGTGEAIQY
>NA|TRBV11-3
ARRWEGIANEQF
>NA|TRBV29-1
GVGVAGNEQY
>NA|TRBV5-1
ASSLLQGAGSEQF
>NA|TRBV20-1
SPQWPINTGELF
>NA|TRBV6-2/TRBV6-3
ASSPQTGGRDTQY
>many|TRBV28
ASSLSGGLGRNEQY
>many|TRBV7-9
ASSLAYQFRGYT
>many|TRBV12-3/TRBV12-4
ASSYDRGLAGYNEQF
>NA|TRBV12-3/TRBV12-4
ASSPHGGIRVYGYT
>NA|TRBV12-3/TRBV12-4
ASSSDRYYGYT
>NA|TRBV28
ASSLSGPWGDEQF
>NA|TRBV4-3
ASRWGLVSEELF
>many|TRBV24-1
ATIFQGSSPLH
>NA|TRBV4-2
ARSQASGTEDNYGYT